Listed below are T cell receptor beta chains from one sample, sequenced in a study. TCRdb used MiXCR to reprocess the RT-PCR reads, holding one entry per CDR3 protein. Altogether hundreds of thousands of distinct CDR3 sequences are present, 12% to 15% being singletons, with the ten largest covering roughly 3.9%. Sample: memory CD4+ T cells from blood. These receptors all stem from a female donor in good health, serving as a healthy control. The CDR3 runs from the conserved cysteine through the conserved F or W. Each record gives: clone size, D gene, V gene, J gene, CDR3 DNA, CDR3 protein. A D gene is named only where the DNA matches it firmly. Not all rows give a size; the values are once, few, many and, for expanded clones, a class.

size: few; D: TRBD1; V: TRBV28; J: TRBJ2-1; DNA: TGTGCCAGCAGGTGGACAGGGGAACATGAGCAGTTCTTC; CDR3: CASRWTGEHEQFF
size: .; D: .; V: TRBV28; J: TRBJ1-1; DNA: TGTGCCAGCAGCCGGCGACAGTTTGGTTTCTTT; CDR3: CASSRRQFGFF
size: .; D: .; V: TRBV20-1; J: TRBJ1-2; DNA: TGCAGTGCTAGAGACAACAATGTTGACTATGGCTACACCTTC; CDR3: CSARDNNVDYGYTF
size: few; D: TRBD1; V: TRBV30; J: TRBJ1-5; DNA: TGTGCCTGGAGTGGACAGGGGAATCAGCCCCAGCATTTT; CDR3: CAWSGQGNQPQHF
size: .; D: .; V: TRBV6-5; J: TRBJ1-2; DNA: TGTGCCAGCAGCCCCGATAGAATTTTCTATGGCTACACCTTC; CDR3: CASSPDRIFYGYTF
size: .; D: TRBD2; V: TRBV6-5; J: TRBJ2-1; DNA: TGTGCCAGCAGTCCTTCCCGGACTAGCGGTACCACTAACTCCTACAATGAGCAGTTCTTC; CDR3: CASSPSRTSGTTNSYNEQFF
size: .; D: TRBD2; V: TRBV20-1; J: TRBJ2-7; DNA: TGCAGTGCTAGAAAGGCTAGCGGGGCCGTTAAGGAGCAGTACTTC; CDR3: CSARKASGAVKEQYF
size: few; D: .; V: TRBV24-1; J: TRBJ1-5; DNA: TGTGCCACCAGTGATTCGGGGAGGGGCAATCAGCCCCAGCATTTT; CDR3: CATSDSGRGNQPQHF
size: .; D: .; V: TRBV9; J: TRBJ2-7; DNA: TGTGCCAGCAGCGTAGATCCCAACACAAACTACGAGCAGTACTTC; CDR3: CASSVDPNTNYEQYF
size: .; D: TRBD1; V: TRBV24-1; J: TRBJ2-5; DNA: TGTGCCACCAGTGACCCCGGCGGACAGGGAGAGACCCAGTACTTC; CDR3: CATSDPGGQGETQYF
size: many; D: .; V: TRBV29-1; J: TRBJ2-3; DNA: TGCAGCGTTGGAAGGGACCGACAGACGCAGTATTTT; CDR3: CSVGRDRQTQYF
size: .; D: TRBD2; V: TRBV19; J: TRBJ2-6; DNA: TGTGCCAGTAACCTCCTAGCGGGAGTACCTGGGGCCAACGTCCTGACTTTC; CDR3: CASNLLAGVPGANVLTF
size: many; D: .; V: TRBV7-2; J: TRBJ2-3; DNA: TGTGCCAGCAGCCCCCTATACCTTAGCACAGATACGCAGTATTTT; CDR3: CASSPLYLSTDTQYF
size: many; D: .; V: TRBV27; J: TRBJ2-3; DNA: TGTGCCAGCAGTAAGGGGGAGGTAGATACGCAGTATTTT; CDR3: CASSKGEVDTQYF
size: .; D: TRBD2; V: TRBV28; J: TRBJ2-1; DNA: TGTGCCAGCAGTTCCCCCCGGGGGGTCGAGCAGTTCTTC; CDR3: CASSSPRGVEQFF
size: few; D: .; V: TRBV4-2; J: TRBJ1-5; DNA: TGTGCCAGCAGCCAACGAACAGGGAGCGATCAGCCCCAGCATTTT; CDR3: CASSQRTGSDQPQHF
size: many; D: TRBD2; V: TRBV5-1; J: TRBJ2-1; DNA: TGCGCCAGCAGCCCAAGCGGGAGCTTTTACAATGAGCAGTTCTTC; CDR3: CASSPSGSFYNEQFF
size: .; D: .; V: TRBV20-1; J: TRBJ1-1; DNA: TGCAGTGCAGTAAGGGGGATGAACACTGAAGCTTTCTTT; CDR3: CSAVRGMNTEAFF
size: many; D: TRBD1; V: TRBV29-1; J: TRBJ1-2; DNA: TGCAGCGTTGAAGATCAAGCAGGGGGCTTTGGCTACACCTTC; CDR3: CSVEDQAGGFGYTF
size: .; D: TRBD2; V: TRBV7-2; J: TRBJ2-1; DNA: TGTGCCAGCACCTATGCTAGCGGGCAAAATCGGAATGAGCAGTTCTTC; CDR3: CASTYASGQNRNEQFF
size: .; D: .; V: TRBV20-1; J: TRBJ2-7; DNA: TGCAGTGCTAGGGACGCGTCGGGAGTGCACGAGCAGTACTTC; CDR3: CSARDASGVHEQYF
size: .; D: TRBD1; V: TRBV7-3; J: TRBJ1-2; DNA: TGTGCCAGCAGCCCATCGACAGGGGGAGGTGATGGCTACACCTTC; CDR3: CASSPSTGGGDGYTF
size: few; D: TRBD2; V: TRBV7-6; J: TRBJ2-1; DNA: TGTGCCAGCAGCTTACTAGCGGGGGGGCCCAGATACAATGAGCAGTTCTTC; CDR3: CASSLLAGGPRYNEQFF
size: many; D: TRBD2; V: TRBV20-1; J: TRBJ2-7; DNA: TGCAGTGCTGAAGCGGGGTTTAGAGGGAGCGGGAGGGTGGACGAGCAGTACTTC; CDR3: CSAEAGFRGSGRVDEQYF
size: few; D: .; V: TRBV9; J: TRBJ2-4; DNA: TGTGCCAGCAGCGCTACTAACCCAAACATTCAGTACTTC; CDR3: CASSATNPNIQYF
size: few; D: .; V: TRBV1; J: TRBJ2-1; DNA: TGCACCAGCAGCCAAGGGAGGACAAGCACCTACAATGAGCAGTTCTTC; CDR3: CTSSQGRTSTYNEQFF
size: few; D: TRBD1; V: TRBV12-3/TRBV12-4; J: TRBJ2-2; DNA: TGTGCCAGCAGTCATGGACAGGGGCTAAGGACCGGGGAGCTGTTTTTT; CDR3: CASSHGQGLRTGELFF
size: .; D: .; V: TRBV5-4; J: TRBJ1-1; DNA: TGTGCCAGCAGCTGGGGGCGGGACGGTGAAGCTTTCTTT; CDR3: CASSWGRDGEAFF
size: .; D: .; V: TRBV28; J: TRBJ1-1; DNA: TGTGCCAGCAAGAAGGGACACCTTGAAGCTTTCTTT; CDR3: CASKKGHLEAFF
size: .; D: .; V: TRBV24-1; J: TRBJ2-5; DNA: TGTGCCACCAGTGATTTCTCGGAGATCCAAGAGACCCAGTACTTC; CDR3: CATSDFSEIQETQYF
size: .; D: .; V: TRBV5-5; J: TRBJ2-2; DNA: TGTGCCAGCAGCTGGGGACTCCCGTCTGGCGGGGAGCTGTTTTTT; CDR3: CASSWGLPSGGELFF
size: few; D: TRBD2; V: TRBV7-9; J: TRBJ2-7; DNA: TGTGCCAGCAGCCCCGTACCTCAAGGACTAGCGGGAGGTTCCTACGAGCAGTACTTC; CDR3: CASSPVPQGLAGGSYEQYF
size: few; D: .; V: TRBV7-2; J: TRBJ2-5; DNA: TGTGCCAGCAGCTTAGGGCAGGTCTACCAAGAGACCCAGTACTTC; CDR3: CASSLGQVYQETQYF
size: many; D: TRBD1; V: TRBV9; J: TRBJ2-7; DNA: TGTGCCAGCAGCGTCTCGGGACAGGGTAGCGGCTACGAGCAGTACTTC; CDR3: CASSVSGQGSGYEQYF
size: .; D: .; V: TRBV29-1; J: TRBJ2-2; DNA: TGCAGCGTGCCTACCGGTAGCGGAAACACCGGGGAGCTGTTTTTT; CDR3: CSVPTGSGNTGELFF
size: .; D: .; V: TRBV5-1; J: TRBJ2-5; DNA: TGCGCCAGCAGCTTGGCGTTCGGGATGGCCCAAGAGACCCAGTACTTC; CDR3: CASSLAFGMAQETQYF
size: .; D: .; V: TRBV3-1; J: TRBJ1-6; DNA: TGTGCCAGCAGCCCCGGGGCCGTTGATTCACCCCTCCACTTT; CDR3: CASSPGAVDSPLHF
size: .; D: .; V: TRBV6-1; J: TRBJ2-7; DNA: TGTGCCAGCCGTAAGCCGCTGGACTCTTCCTACGAGCAGTACTTC; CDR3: CASRKPLDSSYEQYF
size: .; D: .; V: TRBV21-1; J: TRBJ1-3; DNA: TGTGCCAGCAGCAAAGTCAGTCGGTCCAAGACTGGAAACACCATATATTTT; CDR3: CASSKVSRSKTGNTIYF
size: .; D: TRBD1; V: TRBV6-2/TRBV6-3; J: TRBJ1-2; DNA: TGTGCCAGCAGTTATCCGGGACAGGGGGCGCGAGGCTACACCTTC; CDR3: CASSYPGQGARGYTF
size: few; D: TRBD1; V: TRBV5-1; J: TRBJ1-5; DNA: TGCGCCAGCAGCCCCGGGACAGGGGACTTGCCCCAGCATTTT; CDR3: CASSPGTGDLPQHF
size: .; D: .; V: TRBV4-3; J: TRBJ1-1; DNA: TGCGCCAGCAGCCAAGAGTTGTCAGCGAACACTGAAGCTTTCTTT; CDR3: CASSQELSANTEAFF
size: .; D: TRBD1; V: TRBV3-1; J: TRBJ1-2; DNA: TGTGCCAGCAGCGACTGGACAGGGGAGTCCTATGGCTACACCTTC; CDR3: CASSDWTGESYGYTF
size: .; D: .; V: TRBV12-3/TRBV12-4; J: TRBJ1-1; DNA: TGTGCCAGCACCCTCGGCCCGAACACTGAAGCTTTCTTT; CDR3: CASTLGPNTEAFF
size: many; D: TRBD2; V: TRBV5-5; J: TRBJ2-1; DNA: TGTGCCAGCAGCGCGTGGTTACTAGCGGGAGGCGATGAGCAGTTCTTC; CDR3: CASSAWLLAGGDEQFF
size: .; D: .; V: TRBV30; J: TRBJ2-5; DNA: TGTGCCTGGAGTGTAGGGGGAGGGAAGGAGACCCAGTACTTC; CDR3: CAWSVGGGKETQYF
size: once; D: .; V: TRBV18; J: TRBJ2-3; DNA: TGTGCCAGCTCACTCCTCTTGGAATTCGGCACAGATACGCAGTATTTT; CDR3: CASSLLLEFGTDTQYF
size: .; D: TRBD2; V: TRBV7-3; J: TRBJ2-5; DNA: TGTGCCAGCAGCTTAATCGGCGGGGGGGCTGGCGAGACCCAGTACTTC; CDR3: CASSLIGGGAGETQYF
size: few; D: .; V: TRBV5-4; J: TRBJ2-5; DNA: TGTGCCACCCAAAGCCGGACGGAGACCCAGTACTTC; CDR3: CATQSRTETQYF
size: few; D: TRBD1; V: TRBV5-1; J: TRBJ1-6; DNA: TGCGCCAGCTGTACAGGGGACTTGGGTTCACCCCTCCACTTT; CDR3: CASCTGDLGSPLHF
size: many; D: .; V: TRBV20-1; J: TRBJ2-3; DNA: TGCAGTGCTAGAGGCGGGGCAGATACGCAGTATTTT; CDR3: CSARGGADTQYF
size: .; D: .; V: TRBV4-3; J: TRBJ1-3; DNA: TGCGCCAGCAGCCAAGACGGACGGGGGGGATCTGGAAACACCATATATTTT; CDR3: CASSQDGRGGSGNTIYF
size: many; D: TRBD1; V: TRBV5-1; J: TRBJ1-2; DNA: TGTGCCAGCAGCCCGGGACAGGGGGCGTATGGCTACACCTTC; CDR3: CASSPGQGAYGYTF